Below, 15 T cell receptor beta chains from the same sample are listed, as sequenced in a study of control samples from healthy donors and cancer patients (dated by TCRdb to the early 2020s). Libraries came from the immunoSEQ multiplex PCR assay. In TCRdb, the immuneACCESS table is reduced to in-frame sequences with V and J assigned. These tables do not hold every clone; where another copy was compared, an unresolved V gene accounts for under half, and the others remain unexplained. The sample records approximately 100,000 clones, approximately 86% of which are singletons. The ten largest clones represent around a fifth of the sample. The sequenced sample consisted of blood. These receptors were collected from a man aged 30-40 years in good health.

This clone turned up a few times. The J gene is TRBJ2-3, the V gene TRBV27, with a weak D call TRBD2 (6 bases). V lost 2 bases and J lost 6, with 18 bases in between. The CDR3 contains 16 residues. Germline V lookup: CDR1 MNHEY, CDR2 SMNVEV (reference sequence). CDR3 in DNA: TGTGCCAGCAGTTTAAGGCTAGCGCGGGGCCCGGATACGCAGTATTTT. Translating gives CASSLRLARGPDTQYF.

This chain connects TRBV2 to TRBJ2-7, with 8 bases aligning to TRBD1. Trimming took 3 bases from V and 5 from J; bases not matched to a gene: 6. This CDR3 is built from 14 residues. Germline CDR1 reads SNHLY; CDR2 reads FYNNEI. CDR3 region: CASSDPAGGDEQYV. The CDR3 nucleotides read TGTGCCAGCAGTGATCCGGCAGGGGGCGACGAGCAGTACGTC.

This clone was recorded once. This chain links TRBV10-3 with TRBJ1-1, with D possibly matching TRBD1 (6 bases). V lost 0 bases and J lost 6, with 14 bases in between. The CDR3 spans 15 residues. In germline, CDR1 is ENHRY, CDR2 SYGVKD. DNA for the CDR3: TGTGCCATCAGTGAGTCGCAGGGGCGAACAGCTGAAGCTTTCTTT. Protein: CAISESQGRTAEAFF.

The chain links TRBV27 to TRBJ2-7; no clear D. CDR1 is MNHEY, CDR2 SMNVEV, per germline (reference sequence). The CDR3 has 15 amino acids. Trimming stripped 2 bases from V and 5 bases from J, with 16 bases between. Here the CDR3 reads CASSLGGPSPNEQYF. Here the CDR3 DNA reads TGTGCCAGCAGTTTAGGTGGGCCATCCCCTAACGAGCAGTACTTC.

The chain employs TRBV7-9 and TRBJ1-6; D remains ambiguous. V gave up 3 bases and J gave up 6 bases, with 3 bases separating them. The CDR3 is 12 residues long. The germline gives CDR1 SEHNR, CDR2 FQNEAQ (reference sequence). The CDR3 nucleotides are TGTGCCAGCAGCTTTAGTAATTCACCCCTCCACTTT. Translation gives CASSFSNSPLHF.

The J gene is TRBJ2-1, the V gene TRBV5-4; D is perhaps TRBD2 (6 bases). Deletions cut 5 bases from V and 7 bases from J, with 22 bases between. The germline gives CDR1 SGHNT, CDR2 YYREEE (reference sequence). The CDR3 length is 16 residues. CDR3 amino acids: CASSDTGTGSTNEQFF. CDR3 sequence (DNA): TGTGCCAGCAGTGACACCGGGACTGGCTCCACGAATGAGCAGTTCTTC.

J is TRBJ2-3 and V is TRBV6-1; 7 bases line up with TRBD1. The CDR3 contains 15 residues. CDR1 and CDR2 (germline): MNHNS, SASEGT. The V segment lost 2 bases and the J segment 15 bases; nucleotides outside the gene matches: 17. The CDR3 DNA reads as TGTGCCAGCAGTGAATTGGGGACAGATGGAAGCTTGACATATTTT. Translating it yields CASSELGTDGSLTYF.

This chain links TRBV7-8 with TRBJ2-3, with D tentatively TRBD1 or TRBD2 (5 bases each). Germline CDR1 SGHVS, CDR2 FQNEAQ. The germline V and J ends were trimmed by 2 bases and 0 bases, with 15 bases remaining between them. This CDR3 has 17 residues. CDR3 loop: CASSLSTYRRSTDTQYF. In nucleotides, the CDR3 is TGTGCCAGCAGCTTAAGCACATACAGGAGGAGCACAGATACGCAGTATTTT. The variable domain in full, with the rest retrieved from reference TRBV7-8 and TRBJ2-3, is GAGVSQSPRYKVAKRGQDVALRCDPISGHVSLFWYQQALGQGPEFLTYFQNEAQLDKSGLPSDRFFAERPEGSVSTLKIQRTQQEDSAVYLCASSLSTYRRSTDTQYFGPGTRLTVL.

The chain joins TRBV27 to TRBJ1-2, with D uncertain. The CDR3 covers 16 residues. Germline CDR1 reads MNHEY; CDR2 reads SMNVEV (reference sequence). V was pared by 5 bases and J by 8 bases, with 24 bases between. The CDR3 reads CASSPFSAFTLGGYTF. CDR3 nucleotides: TGTGCCAGCAGTCCGTTCTCCGCCTTTACCCTGGGGGGCTACACCTTC.

Of note for this clone: An end of the junction differs from the germline gene, which may be a read error. The chain joins TRBV4-1 to TRBJ2-3; D remains unclear. The germline V gene encodes CDR1 MGHRA and CDR2 YSYEKL. This CDR3 spans 13 amino acids. The CDR3 sequence: CASSQDRFGELTF. DNA of the CDR3: TGCGCCAGCAGCCAAGATCGGTTCGGCGAACTTACTTTT.

The chain couples TRBV11-3 to TRBJ1-1, with D tentatively TRBD1 (5 bases). The ends were cut back, 1 base at V and 3 bases at J, with 15 bases in the middle. The CDR3 is made up of 16 amino acids. Germline CDR1 is SGHNT and CDR2 is YENEEA. DNA of the CDR3: TGTGCCAGCAGCTTAGTAAGGAGCAGGGATCACACTGAAGCTTTCTTT. Its protein is CASSLVRSRDHTEAFF.

The CDR3 region has the DNA TGTGCCAGCACGCTAGGCCCACCCTCTGGAAACACCATATATTTT. It yields the protein CASTLGPPSGNTIYF. The chain joins TRBV6-5 to TRBJ1-3; no definite D call. CDR3 length: 15 amino acids. Trimming removed 7 bases at V and 0 bases at J, with 13 bases between. Per the germline V gene, CDR1 is MNHEY and CDR2 is SVGAGI.

The V call is TRBV19, the J call TRBJ2-5, with no clear D. The germline CDR1 and CDR2 sequences are LNHDA and SQIVND (reference sequence). V was shortened by 10 bases and J by 1 base, with 10 bases between the two germline ends. The CDR3 consists of 12 residues. This CDR3 is CATSTFQETQYF. The DNA for the CDR3 is TGTGCCACCTCGACATTCCAAGAGACCCAGTACTTC.

V is TRBV5-1 and J is TRBJ2-1, with TRBD2 matching 10 bases. This CDR3 comprises 15 residues. V was pared by 4 bases and J by 5 bases, with 6 bases of the junction left unmatched. Germline V gene sequence: CDR1 SGHRS, CDR2 YFSETQ. The CDR3 bases are TGCGCCAGCAGCGGTAGCGGGGGGCCAAACAATGAGCAGTTCTTC. It translates to CASSGSGGPNNEQFF. Combining the CDR3 with reference TRBV5-1 and TRBJ2-1 gives the whole variable domain KAGVTQTPRYLIKTRGQQVTLSCSPISGHRSVSWYQQTPGQGLQFLFEYFSETQRNKGNFPGRFSGRQFSNSRSEMNVSTLELGDSALYLCASSGSGGPNNEQFFGPGTRLTVL.

This clone was picked up one time. The chain is built from TRBV7-2 and TRBJ2-1; D gene ambiguous. This CDR3 contains 12 residues. V was clipped by 5 bases and J by 4 bases, with 6 bases between them. In germline, CDR1 is SGHTA, CDR2 FQGNSA. The CDR3 protein is CASSLLYNEQFF. CDR3 in DNA: TGTGCCAGCAGCCTTCTTTACAATGAGCAGTTCTTC.